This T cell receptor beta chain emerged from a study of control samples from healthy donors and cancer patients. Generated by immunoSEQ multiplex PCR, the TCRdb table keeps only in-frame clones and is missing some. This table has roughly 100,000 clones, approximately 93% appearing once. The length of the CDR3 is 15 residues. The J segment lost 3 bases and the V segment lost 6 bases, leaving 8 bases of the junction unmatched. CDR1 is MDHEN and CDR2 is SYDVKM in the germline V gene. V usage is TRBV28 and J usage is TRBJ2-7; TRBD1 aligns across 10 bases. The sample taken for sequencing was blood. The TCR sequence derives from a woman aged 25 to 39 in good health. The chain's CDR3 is CASRRGTGVYYEQYF. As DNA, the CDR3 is TGTGCCAGCAGACGGGGGACAGGGGTTTACTACGAGCAGTACTTC.